One and the same sample provided the 4 T cell receptor beta chains below, sequenced in a study of cytomegalovirus exposure and HLA in healthy donors. The study ran its PCR with 60 Vbeta and 13 Jbeta primers. The repertoire was sequenced with immunoSEQ multiplex PCR; TCRdb's copy has only in-frame clones and lacks some. Here the sample spans approximately 120,000 clones, over 75% being singletons. Specimen: PBMCs. These receptors were obtained from a man in his fifties in good health and CMV-seronegative.

V is TRBV7-3 and J is TRBJ1-3; 8 bases map to TRBD1. Germline V CDR1 and CDR2: SGHTA, FQGTGA. Unmatched junction bases numbered 2, after V lost 4 bases and J lost 0 bases. There are 15 residues in the CDR3. CDR3 sequence reads: CASSSQGASGNTIYF. CDR3 DNA: TGTGCCAGCAGCTCCCAGGGGGCCTCTGGAAACACCATATATTTT.

Only one count was recorded for this clone. The rearrangement links TRBV7-2 to TRBJ1-4; D is unresolved. This CDR3 is built from 15 residues. With 5 bases removed from V and 5 bases from J, the gap between germline ends came to 15 bases. The germline V gene encodes CDR1 SGHTA and CDR2 FQGNSA. This chain's CDR3 is CASSPKPRGNEKLFF. CDR3 nucleotides: TGTGCCAGCAGCCCGAAACCCCGCGGGAATGAAAAACTGTTTTTT.

The rearrangement joins TRBV6-5 to TRBJ2-7; TRBD2 matches at 13 bases. The CDR3 length is 15 residues. Losses at the gene ends were 6 bases for V and 3 bases for J; bases not matched to a gene: 5. The germline gives CDR1 MNHEY, CDR2 SVGAGI. CDR3 DNA sequence: TGTGCCAGCAGACTAGCGGGAGGGCCGGGCTACGAGCAGTACTTC. It yields the protein CASRLAGGPGYEQYF.

This clone was picked up a small number of times. CDR3: CASSPQNTGELFF. DNA for the CDR3: TGTGCCAGCAGCCCACAGAACACCGGGGAGCTGTTTTTT. V usage is TRBV5-5 and J usage is TRBJ2-2, with D uncertain. Germline V gene lookup returns CDR1 SGHKS and CDR2 YYEKEE (reference sequence). Trimming shortened V by 4 bases and J by 1 base, and 5 bases separated the two germline ends. CDR3 length: 13 amino acids.